This is a list of T cell receptor beta chains from one sample in a study of blood T cell repertoires in COVID-19. Produced via immunoSEQ multiplex PCR; TCRdb's table is partial and in-frame only. The sample holds 150,000 or so clones; roughly four fifths are singletons and the top ten take about 8.4%. The specimen was peripheral blood. The receptors were gathered from a woman between 45 and 65 years old with active or convalescent COVID-19. CDR3s include the opening cysteine and the closing phenylalanine or tryptophan. The D gene is left open where the match is weak. Where a row states a size, it is once, few, many or the class of an expanded clone; other rows omit it.

abundance: .; v_gene: TRBV5-6; d_gene: TRBD2; j_gene: TRBJ2-7; CDR3nt: TGTGCCAGCAGCCCGAGGACTAGCGGGGGTTACGAGCAGTACTTC; CDR3aa: CASSPRTSGGYEQYF
abundance: .; v_gene: TRBV15; d_gene: .; j_gene: TRBJ2-5; CDR3nt: TGTGCCACCAGTCCGGGTTACCAAGAGACCCAGTACTTC; CDR3aa: CATSPGYQETQYF
abundance: .; v_gene: TRBV7-2; d_gene: .; j_gene: TRBJ2-2; CDR3nt: TGTGCCAGCAGCTTAGCCAGGGGGAACACCGGGGAGCTGTTTTTT; CDR3aa: CASSLARGNTGELFF
abundance: .; v_gene: TRBV5-6; d_gene: .; j_gene: TRBJ1-2; CDR3nt: TGTGCCAGCAGCCCTGAGACAGGTCTGGGAATAAGTGGCTACACCTTC; CDR3aa: CASSPETGLGISGYTF
abundance: .; v_gene: TRBV6-2/TRBV6-3; d_gene: TRBD2; j_gene: TRBJ2-7; CDR3nt: TGTGCCAGCAGTTACTCCATACTAGCGGGAAAAAACGAGCAGTACTTC; CDR3aa: CASSYSILAGKNEQYF
abundance: .; v_gene: TRBV6-1; d_gene: TRBD1; j_gene: TRBJ2-7; CDR3nt: TGTGCCAGCAGTGAAAGGGGGACAGGTTCCTACGAGCAGTACTTC; CDR3aa: CASSERGTGSYEQYF
abundance: few; v_gene: TRBV12-3/TRBV12-4; d_gene: .; j_gene: TRBJ2-7; CDR3nt: TGTGCCAGCGCCCCTGCGGACACCTACGAGCAGTACTTC; CDR3aa: CASAPADTYEQYF
abundance: few; v_gene: TRBV6-5; d_gene: TRBD1; j_gene: TRBJ1-1; CDR3nt: TGTGCCAGCAGGCCGGGACAGATGAACACTGAAGCTTTCTTT; CDR3aa: CASRPGQMNTEAFF
abundance: few; v_gene: TRBV5-1; d_gene: TRBD2; j_gene: TRBJ2-7; CDR3nt: TGCGCCAGCAGCCGACTAGCGGGGGCCTCTGGAGAGCAGTACTTC; CDR3aa: CASSRLAGASGEQYF
abundance: .; v_gene: TRBV21-1; d_gene: .; j_gene: TRBJ2-3; CDR3nt: TGTGCCAGCAGCCAAAGACGAACGGGGGGGCCTGATTTTACAGATACGCAGTATTTT; CDR3aa: CASSQRRTGGPDFTDTQYF
abundance: .; v_gene: TRBV7-2; d_gene: .; j_gene: TRBJ1-3; CDR3nt: TGTGCCAGCAGCCTCAGAACAGGGATCTCTGGAAACACCATATATTTT; CDR3aa: CASSLRTGISGNTIYF
abundance: .; v_gene: TRBV6-2/TRBV6-3; d_gene: TRBD1; j_gene: TRBJ2-7; CDR3nt: TGTGCCAGCAGTTACTCGACAGGGTGGTCCTACGAGCAGTACTTC; CDR3aa: CASSYSTGWSYEQYF
abundance: many; v_gene: TRBV6-5; d_gene: .; j_gene: TRBJ2-7; CDR3nt: TGTGCCAGCAGTCTTCACCCCAGAGAGCAGTACTTC; CDR3aa: CASSLHPREQYF
abundance: .; v_gene: TRBV7-2; d_gene: TRBD2; j_gene: TRBJ2-1; CDR3nt: TGTGCCAGCAGCTTAGTACTAGCGGAACTACGAGAGCAGTTCTTC; CDR3aa: CASSLVLAELREQFF
abundance: .; v_gene: TRBV5-5; d_gene: TRBD1; j_gene: TRBJ1-5; CDR3nt: TGTGCCAGCACCCAGACAGGGACGGTTGGGAATCAGCCCCAGCATTTT; CDR3aa: CASTQTGTVGNQPQHF
abundance: .; v_gene: TRBV7-7; d_gene: TRBD2; j_gene: TRBJ2-5; CDR3nt: TGTGCTAGCAGCTTGGCGGGGGGGCCTCGCGAGACCCAGTACTTC; CDR3aa: CASSLAGGPRETQYF
abundance: .; v_gene: TRBV20-1; d_gene: TRBD2; j_gene: TRBJ2-7; CDR3nt: TGCAGTGCTAGTCCTTCTAGCGGGGGCCCTACCTACGAGCAGTACTTC; CDR3aa: CSASPSSGGPTYEQYF
abundance: few; v_gene: TRBV30; d_gene: .; j_gene: TRBJ2-1; CDR3nt: TGTGCCTGGAGTCTCTCTAATGAGCAGTTCTTC; CDR3aa: CAWSLSNEQFF
abundance: few; v_gene: TRBV5-6; d_gene: .; j_gene: TRBJ2-5; CDR3nt: TGTGCCAGCAGCTCAGGACTGAGCCAAGAGACCCAGTACTTC; CDR3aa: CASSSGLSQETQYF
abundance: .; v_gene: TRBV30; d_gene: TRBD1; j_gene: TRBJ1-2; CDR3nt: TGTGCCTGGAGTGTAAGAGGGGGCAGGGTTCATGGCTACACCTTC; CDR3aa: CAWSVRGGRVHGYTF
abundance: .; v_gene: TRBV28; d_gene: TRBD1; j_gene: TRBJ1-5; CDR3nt: TGTGCCAGCAGTACCCGGACAGGCTTCAATCAGCCCCAGCATTTT; CDR3aa: CASSTRTGFNQPQHF
abundance: .; v_gene: TRBV3-1/TRBV3-2; d_gene: .; j_gene: TRBJ1-2; CDR3nt: TGTGCCAGCAGCCCCCGGCAGGGGCGCGAACTTGGCTACACCTTC; CDR3aa: CASSPRQGRELGYTF
abundance: .; v_gene: TRBV3-1/TRBV3-2; d_gene: TRBD1; j_gene: TRBJ2-7; CDR3nt: TGTGCCAGCAGTTATGACAGGGGGCCCTCCTACGAGCAGTACTTC; CDR3aa: CASSYDRGPSYEQYF
abundance: .; v_gene: TRBV7-2; d_gene: .; j_gene: TRBJ1-5; CDR3nt: TGTGCCAGCAGCTCACTTGGTGGTTCAGGAGGCCAGCCCCAGCATTTT; CDR3aa: CASSSLGGSGGQPQHF
abundance: few; v_gene: TRBV29-1; d_gene: .; j_gene: TRBJ2-2; CDR3nt: TGCAGCGGGAAGAGGCTCGACACCGGGGAGCTGTTTTTT; CDR3aa: CSGKRLDTGELFF
abundance: .; v_gene: TRBV4-3; d_gene: .; j_gene: TRBJ1-3; CDR3nt: TGCGCCAGCAGCCAAGGCGGGGCGTCCGGAAACACCATATATTTT; CDR3aa: CASSQGGASGNTIYF
abundance: .; v_gene: TRBV28; d_gene: .; j_gene: TRBJ1-3; CDR3nt: TGTGCCAGCAGTCCGACGACAGGTATAGGTGGAAACACCATATATTTT; CDR3aa: CASSPTTGIGGNTIYF
abundance: .; v_gene: TRBV6-6; d_gene: .; j_gene: TRBJ1-4; CDR3nt: TGTGCCAGCAGTCGCCACCCAGGGGCCGCAACTAATGAAAAACTGTTTTTT; CDR3aa: CASSRHPGAATNEKLFF
abundance: many; v_gene: TRBV5-1; d_gene: .; j_gene: TRBJ1-1; CDR3nt: TGCGCCAGCAGCTTGGCGGCAGGGGCCATGAACACTGAAGCTTTCTTT; CDR3aa: CASSLAAGAMNTEAFF
abundance: .; v_gene: TRBV7-2; d_gene: TRBD1; j_gene: TRBJ1-1; CDR3nt: TGTGCCAGCAGCTTTAGGGCAGGGGGCAACACTGAAGCTTTCTTT; CDR3aa: CASSFRAGGNTEAFF
abundance: .; v_gene: TRBV5-1; d_gene: .; j_gene: TRBJ2-5; CDR3nt: TGCGCCAGCAGCTTGGCGGGACACCACCAAGAGACCCAGTACTTC; CDR3aa: CASSLAGHHQETQYF
abundance: .; v_gene: TRBV9; d_gene: TRBD2; j_gene: TRBJ2-3; CDR3nt: TGTGCCAGCAGCGTTAGCGGGGGGCCAAGCACAGATACGCAGTATTTT; CDR3aa: CASSVSGGPSTDTQYF
abundance: .; v_gene: TRBV29-1; d_gene: TRBD1; j_gene: TRBJ1-1; CDR3nt: TGCAGCGTTGAAGAGACAGGGGTTAACACTGAAGCTTTCTTT; CDR3aa: CSVEETGVNTEAFF
abundance: .; v_gene: TRBV11-3; d_gene: .; j_gene: TRBJ1-2; CDR3nt: TGTGCCAGCAGCCCCACCTTCGGACAGTTATATGGCTACACCTTC; CDR3aa: CASSPTFGQLYGYTF
abundance: few; v_gene: TRBV3-1/TRBV3-2; d_gene: .; j_gene: TRBJ2-2; CDR3nt: TGTGCCAGCAGCCCCACCGGACTCACCTACACCGGGGAGCTGTTTTTT; CDR3aa: CASSPTGLTYTGELFF
abundance: .; v_gene: TRBV27; d_gene: .; j_gene: TRBJ1-5; CDR3nt: TGTGCCAGCAGCTCGATCACTCAGGGTTATAGCAATCAGCCCCAGCATTTT; CDR3aa: CASSSITQGYSNQPQHF
abundance: .; v_gene: TRBV4-2; d_gene: .; j_gene: TRBJ1-6; CDR3nt: TGTGCCAGCAGCCAAGACTACAGGGATTCACCCCTCCACTTT; CDR3aa: CASSQDYRDSPLHF
abundance: .; v_gene: TRBV7-3; d_gene: TRBD2; j_gene: TRBJ2-5; CDR3nt: TGTGCCAGCAGTTCCACCGGACTAGGAGAGACCCAGTACTTC; CDR3aa: CASSSTGLGETQYF
abundance: .; v_gene: TRBV7-3; d_gene: .; j_gene: TRBJ1-2; CDR3nt: TGTGCCAGCAGCTCAGGGTTTGGGTATGGCTACACCTTC; CDR3aa: CASSSGFGYGYTF
abundance: .; v_gene: TRBV7-2; d_gene: .; j_gene: TRBJ2-4; CDR3nt: TGTGCCAGCAGTTCCCGACTAGCCAAAAACATTCAGTACTTC; CDR3aa: CASSSRLAKNIQYF
abundance: few; v_gene: TRBV2; d_gene: .; j_gene: TRBJ1-6; CDR3nt: TGTGCCAGCAGTGAACAGACAGCCTCTTCACCCCTCCACTTT; CDR3aa: CASSEQTASSPLHF
abundance: .; v_gene: TRBV19; d_gene: .; j_gene: TRBJ1-1; CDR3nt: TGTGCCAGTAGTCTCAGGGGACTGAACACTGAAGCTTTCTTT; CDR3aa: CASSLRGLNTEAFF
abundance: .; v_gene: TRBV10-2; d_gene: TRBD2; j_gene: TRBJ2-3; CDR3nt: TGCGCCAGCAGAAGGGAGGCGGGAGGCGGAGATACGCAGTATTTT; CDR3aa: CASRREAGGGDTQYF
abundance: .; v_gene: TRBV7-3; d_gene: TRBD2; j_gene: TRBJ2-1; CDR3nt: TGTGCCAGCAGCCCCCAGCGGGAGGCGTACAATGAGCAGTTCTTC; CDR3aa: CASSPQREAYNEQFF
abundance: .; v_gene: TRBV10-3; d_gene: TRBD1; j_gene: TRBJ1-5; CDR3nt: TGTGCCACGACAGGGGGCGGCAATCAGCCCCAGCATTTT; CDR3aa: CATTGGGNQPQHF
abundance: .; v_gene: TRBV6-4; d_gene: TRBD2; j_gene: TRBJ2-7; CDR3nt: TGTGCCAGCACCCCGGGACTAGCGGGGTACTACGAGCAGTACTTC; CDR3aa: CASTPGLAGYYEQYF
abundance: .; v_gene: TRBV2; d_gene: TRBD1; j_gene: TRBJ1-6; CDR3nt: TGTGCCAGCAGAGTTGGGACAGGGGGCAGTTCACCCCTCCACTTT; CDR3aa: CASRVGTGGSSPLHF
abundance: .; v_gene: TRBV5-6; d_gene: .; j_gene: TRBJ2-5; CDR3nt: TGTGCCAGCAGCTTTTGGCAGGGAGAGACCCAGTACTTC; CDR3aa: CASSFWQGETQYF
abundance: .; v_gene: TRBV7-9; d_gene: TRBD1; j_gene: TRBJ2-7; CDR3nt: TGTGCCAGCAGCCAGGACAGGGGTTCCCTCGAGCAGTACTTC; CDR3aa: CASSQDRGSLEQYF
abundance: few; v_gene: TRBV5-8; d_gene: .; j_gene: TRBJ1-5; CDR3nt: TGTGCCAGCAGCTTGGCGTGGGGGCCAAATCAGCCCCAGCATTTT; CDR3aa: CASSLAWGPNQPQHF
abundance: .; v_gene: TRBV6-2/TRBV6-3; d_gene: TRBD1; j_gene: TRBJ1-6; CDR3nt: TGTGCCAGCAGTTACTCAAGACAGGGGAATTCACCCCTCCACTTT; CDR3aa: CASSYSRQGNSPLHF
abundance: .; v_gene: TRBV6-5; d_gene: .; j_gene: TRBJ1-2; CDR3nt: TGTGCCAGCAGTTGGGGCGTCAACTATGGCTACACCTTC; CDR3aa: CASSWGVNYGYTF
abundance: few; v_gene: TRBV6-5; d_gene: TRBD1; j_gene: TRBJ2-1; CDR3nt: TGTGCCAGCAGGAGTGACAGGGCAGGCTACAATGAGCAGTTCTTC; CDR3aa: CASRSDRAGYNEQFF
abundance: .; v_gene: TRBV2; d_gene: TRBD1; j_gene: TRBJ2-2; CDR3nt: TGTGCCAGCAGTGGGGACAGCAACACCGGGGAGCTGTTTTTT; CDR3aa: CASSGDSNTGELFF
abundance: .; v_gene: TRBV28; d_gene: .; j_gene: TRBJ1-4; CDR3nt: TGTGCCAGCAGTGACATGGGAAAACTGTTTTTT; CDR3aa: CASSDMGKLFF
abundance: .; v_gene: TRBV5-8; d_gene: TRBD1; j_gene: TRBJ1-4; CDR3nt: TGTGCCAGCAGCTTGGGGACAGGGGCAACTAATGAAAAACTGTTTTTT; CDR3aa: CASSLGTGATNEKLFF
abundance: .; v_gene: TRBV19; d_gene: .; j_gene: TRBJ1-2; CDR3nt: TGTGCCAGTAGTATTGACAGTAACTATGGCTACACCTTC; CDR3aa: CASSIDSNYGYTF